This T cell receptor (beta chain) was retrieved from a study of blood T cell repertoires in COVID-19. Overall study context: PBMCs, B-cell-depleted T cells, or T cells provided the cDNA or gDNA that made up the material.

TCRdb keeps only in-frame clones here, not all; method: immunoSEQ multiplex PCR. The sample lists about 260,000 clones, over 75% seen once, with approximately 10% in the top ten. The sample comprised peripheral blood. The TCR comes from a woman between 65 and 79 years old with COVID-19, enrolled during active disease.

The CDR3 sequence is CASSSASGYVSYEQYF. CDR3 DNA: TGTGCCAGCAGCTCGGCGTCGGGATACGTCTCCTACGAGCAGTACTTC. V gene TRBV7-2 combines with J gene TRBJ2-7; D possibly corresponds to TRBD2 (5 bases). The CDR3 loop spans 16 amino acids. Between the trimmed V and J ends, which lost 4 bases and 0 bases, there was a span of 16 bases. CDR1 and CDR2 from the germline V gene are SGHTA and FQGNSA.